This is a list of T cell receptor beta chains from one sample in a study of T cell responses to AZD1222 COVID-19 vaccine. Assay: immunoSEQ multiplex PCR; the TCRdb copy retains only in-frame clones and omits some. The table records 140,000 to 150,000 clones, around nine tenths of them present only once. The sequences come from peripheral blood, collected 28 days after the second AZD1222 dose. The receptors were sampled from an adult who received the AZD1222 COVID-19 vaccine. Each CDR3 is given with its conserved first and last residue.

J gene,V gene,CDR3 protein
TRBJ1-1,TRBV5-1,CASSLEGLDTEAFF
TRBJ1-2,TRBV7-2,CASSAGQYYGYTF
TRBJ1-2,TRBV27,CASSLSWRVAGGNGYTF
TRBJ2-1,TRBV7-2,CASSYLGLAGTNEQFF
TRBJ1-5,TRBV7-8,CASSLAGTGVFQPQHF
TRBJ2-7,TRBV3-1/TRBV3-2,CASSQGSGNSYEQYF
TRBJ1-5,TRBV5-5,CASSLGRGHDQPQHF
TRBJ1-6,TRBV10-3,CAISGDLNSPLHF
TRBJ1-3,TRBV7-9,CASSLAETLGNTIYF
TRBJ1-4,TRBV12-3/TRBV12-4,CASSFILEEKLFF
TRBJ1-4,TRBV18,CATSREGSYEKLFF
TRBJ1-2,TRBV7-9,CASSLSQGLYGYTF
TRBJ1-4,TRBV25-1,CASSEPGEELFF
TRBJ2-3,TRBV6-4,CASSALAGGSTDTQYF
TRBJ1-5,TRBV6-1,CASSEDQTAYSNQPQHF
TRBJ2-1,TRBV2,CASKAPAGVGEQFF
TRBJ1-2,TRBV9,CASSADSQSYGYTF
TRBJ2-7,TRBV7-9,CASSSEGLTYEQYF
TRBJ1-3,TRBV15,CATSRDPGSGNTIYF
TRBJ2-3,TRBV28,CASRYRLTDTQYF
TRBJ2-7,TRBV9,CASSVGGQGNHEQYF
TRBJ1-2,TRBV7-2,CASQFTGGGYTF
TRBJ2-7,TRBV14,CASSQGLGREQYF
TRBJ2-1,TRBV9,CASSVGQGQYNEQFF
TRBJ2-1,TRBV4-3,CASSQERGEQFF
TRBJ2-3,TRBV11-2,CASSSMQRTDTQYF
TRBJ2-2,TRBV28,CASSVSGELFF
TRBJ1-6,TRBV19,CASSVDGASPLHF
TRBJ1-1,TRBV6-5,CASRLRQGGTEAFF
TRBJ1-2,TRBV5-3,CARSSTGAGHGYTF
TRBJ1-1,TRBV15,CATSLRLGGTEAFF
TRBJ2-5,TRBV14,CASSQVTGTGGTQYF
TRBJ1-6,TRBV5-1,CASSDRQNSPLHF
TRBJ1-1,TRBV12-3/TRBV12-4,CASSSLWEAFF
TRBJ1-2,TRBV18,CASSPTATGGANYGYTF
TRBJ2-2,TRBV7-6,CASSFFRAGNTGELFF
TRBJ2-7,TRBV5-5,CASSLVSGQGAYEQYF
TRBJ2-2,TRBV27,CASSYIAGGLNTGELFF
TRBJ1-2,TRBV2,CASNGGINGYTF
TRBJ1-1,TRBV29-1,CSVARMNTEAFF
TRBJ2-7,TRBV9,CASSVVGTSYEQYF
TRBJ2-3,TRBV24-1,CATSDRRVGTDTQYF
TRBJ2-1,TRBV29-1,CSVEEVRPGYNEQFF
TRBJ1-2,TRBV7-2,CASSQTPGPLSGGYTF
TRBJ2-7,TRBV14,CASSQDQGGEQYF
TRBJ1-5,TRBV6-5,CATQPTGYQPQHF
TRBJ2-6,TRBV5-6,CASSSASGANVLTF
TRBJ2-2,TRBV4-3,CASSQDRSENTGELFF
TRBJ2-3,TRBV21-1,CACHPPSLAGGAPSTDTQYF
TRBJ2-7,TRBV4-2,CASSPWTGGSYEQYF
TRBJ1-5,TRBV9,CASSLDGGIGQPQHF
TRBJ1-6,TRBV19,CASSVTGFSYNSPLHF
TRBJ2-1,TRBV19,CASSIGAGIYNEQFF